One sample yielded the 5 T cell receptor beta chains listed below, sequenced in a study of blood T cells in healthy people across ages. A J-beta primer mix and a sample-barcoded 5' primer were used in a second PCR of about 7 to 12 cycles. TCRdb re-called the 5' RACE reads through MiXCR, storing one row per CDR3 protein. The data contain 1.5 million to 2 million distinct CDR3 sequences, just under 50% of them singletons. The source material was blood. These receptors were collected from a woman in her thirties or forties in good health.

This clonotype was seen only once. V gene TRBV11-2 combines with J gene TRBJ2-3; D is unclear. The V end lost 0 bases, the J end lost 2 bases, and 15 bases lay between the germline ends. This CDR3 has 17 amino acids. CDR1 is SGHAT, CDR2 FQNNGV, per germline. CDR3 loop: CASSLDNLEANTDTQYF. For the CDR3, the DNA is TGTGCCAGCAGCTTAGATAATCTCGAGGCTAACACAGATACGCAGTATTTT.

This rearrangement joins TRBV20-1 to TRBJ2-7, with D perhaps being TRBD1 or TRBD2 (5 bases each). The germline V gene has CDR1 DFQATT and CDR2 SNEGSKA (reference sequence). Trimming removed 5 bases at V and 1 base at J, with 18 bases between. The CDR3 has 15 residues. For the CDR3, the DNA is TGCAGTGCTTCCTCTTCCGGGACCGCGTCCTACGAGCAGTACTTC. Translated, it gives CSASSSGTASYEQYF.

The J gene is TRBJ2-1, the V gene TRBV7-9; no clear D. Deletions cut 5 bases from V and 0 bases from J, with 14 bases between. From germline, CDR1 is SEHNR and CDR2 FQNEAQ (reference sequence). This CDR3 is built from 16 residues. This CDR3 reads CASSTPGRTSYNEQFF. The CDR3 DNA reads as TGTGCCAGCAGCACCCCCGGCAGGACCTCCTACAATGAGCAGTTCTTC.

The chain links TRBV6-6 to TRBJ2-5; a possible D gene is TRBD1 (5 bases). Germline V gene sequence: CDR1 MNHNY, CDR2 SVGAGI (reference sequence). V was pared by 4 bases and J by 2 bases, with 14 bases between. There are 15 residues in the CDR3. The CDR3 is CASSFLDGHQETQYF. CDR3 DNA: TGTGCCAGCAGTTTCCTTGACGGACATCAAGAGACCCAGTACTTC.

This clonotype has only a few counts. The chain carries TRBV6-2 or TRBV6-3 and TRBJ2-3, with a tentative D call TRBD2 (6 bases). The germline V and J ends were trimmed by 7 bases and 0 bases, with 14 bases remaining between them. The germline CDR1 and CDR2 sequences are MNHEY and SVGEGT. The CDR3 runs 15 residues. The CDR3 spells CASNTRTTSTDTQYF. The CDR3, as DNA: TGTGCCAGCAACACAAGGACTACTAGCACAGATACGCAGTATTTT.